This TCR beta chain was captured by sequencing in a study of identical twins. TCRdb analysed the 5' RACE reads with MiXCR anew, one entry per CDR3 protein. The sample yields about 890,000 distinct CDR3 sequences, roughly an eighth seen once. Broader study findings: Partial confounding of zero-insertion analyses by invariant MAIT and iNKT cells was possible. There were fewer insertions in abundant cord blood beta clonotypes, but memory repertoires showed no such pattern.

This clonotype was recorded a few times. Antigen: not known. The CDR3 consists of 13 residues. V lost 8 bases and J lost 3, with 13 bases in between. These same data were also listed under a study on yellow fever vaccine responses in identical twins. According to that study: Twins reportedly appeared to share part of their vaccine T cell response while keeping part individual.

This sequence joins TRBV12-3 or TRBV12-4 and TRBJ2-5; D not resolved. The TCR originated in a young woman in good health. The sequencing input was PBMCs. The DNA of the CDR3 is TGTGCCAGCCGAAGACGGAGTGAAGAGACCCAGTACTTC. Translating it yields CASRRRSEETQYF.